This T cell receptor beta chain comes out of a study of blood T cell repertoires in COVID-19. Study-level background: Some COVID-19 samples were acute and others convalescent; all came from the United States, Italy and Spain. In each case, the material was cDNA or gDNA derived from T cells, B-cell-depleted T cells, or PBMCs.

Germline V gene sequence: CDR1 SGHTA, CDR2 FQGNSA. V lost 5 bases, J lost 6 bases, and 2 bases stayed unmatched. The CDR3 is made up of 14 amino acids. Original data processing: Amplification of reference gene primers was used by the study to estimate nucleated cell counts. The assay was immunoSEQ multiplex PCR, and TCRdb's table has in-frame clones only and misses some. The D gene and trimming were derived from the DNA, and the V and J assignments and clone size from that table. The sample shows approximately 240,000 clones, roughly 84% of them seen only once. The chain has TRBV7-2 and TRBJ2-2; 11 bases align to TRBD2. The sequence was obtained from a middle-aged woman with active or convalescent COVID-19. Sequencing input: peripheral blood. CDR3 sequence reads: CASSPTSGAGELFF. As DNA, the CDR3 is TGTGCCAGCAGCCCGACTAGCGGGGCCGGGGAGCTGTTTTTT.